This T cell receptor beta chain emerged from a study of read filtering for tumor transcriptome and immune sequencing. Notes on the study in general: Sorted CD138-negative bone marrow cells were not purified T cells.

Between the trimmed V and J ends, which lost 4 bases and 4 bases, there was a span of 13 bases. The CDR3 has 14 residues. Germline V gene sequence: CDR1 SQVTM, CDR2 ANQGSEA. This clonotype was observed at least ten times. What it binds is unknown. From roughly 400 ng of RNA, a library with molecular barcoded alpha/delta and beta/gamma adaptors was made. TCRdb reanalysed the reads using MiXCR and keeps one entry per CDR3 protein. Counted here are nearly 60,000 distinct CDR3 sequences, over 9% occurring once; the ten biggest clones make up 16%. The sequenced sample was a population of CD138-negative cells sorted from bone marrow. This sequence originates from a donor at least 40 years old with multiple myeloma. This chain links TRBV29-1 with TRBJ1-4, with D maybe TRBD1 (5 bases). CDR3 loop: CSVGGRQSNEKLFF. The DNA of the CDR3 is TGCAGCGTTGGGGGCCGGCAGAGTAATGAAAAACTGTTTTTT.